These 22 T cell receptor beta chains came from one sample sequenced in a study of blood T cell repertoires in COVID-19. The assay was immunoSEQ multiplex PCR, and TCRdb's table has in-frame clones only and misses some. The sample shows 250,000 or so clones, roughly nine tenths of them seen only once. Input material: peripheral blood. The origin of the receptors is a man in his sixties with acute or convalescent COVID-19.

This clone showed up just once. This chain joins TRBV29-1 and TRBJ1-2; D perhaps matches TRBD1 (6 bases). This CDR3 has 12 amino acids. In germline, CDR1 is SQVTM, CDR2 ANQGSEA. The germline V and J ends were trimmed by 4 bases and 8 bases, with 14 bases remaining between them. CDR3 sequence reads: CSVVSGDQGYTF. In DNA, the CDR3 is TGCAGCGTTGTTTCAGGGGATCAGGGCTACACCTTC.

The DNA for the CDR3 is TGTGCCAGCAGCTTAGCAGGGGGCCTAGACGAGCAGTACTTC. This encodes CASSLAGGLDEQYF. The V and J genes are TRBV7-9 and TRBJ2-7, with 7 positions matching TRBD1. CDR3 length: 14 residues. Germline loops: CDR1 SEHNR, CDR2 FQNEAQ (reference sequence). The J segment lost 5 bases and the V segment lost 0 bases, leaving 4 bases of the junction unmatched. Variable domain in full (rest from reference TRBV7-9 and TRBJ2-7): DTGVSQNPRHKITKRGQNVTFRCDPISEHNRLYWYRQTLGQGPEFLTYFQNEAQLEKSRLLSDRFSAERPKGSFSTLEIQRTEQGDSAMYLCASSLAGGLDEQYFGPGTRLTVT.

This clone was observed once. This chain joins TRBV7-6 and TRBJ2-1, with TRBD1 identical over 7 bases. Unmatched junction bases numbered 12, after V lost 1 base and J lost 9 bases. Germline V gene lookup returns CDR1 SGHVS and CDR2 FNYEAQ. The CDR3 contains 16 residues. The CDR3 spells CASSLGQGNSPGEQFF. Here the CDR3 DNA reads TGTGCCAGCAGCTTAGGACAGGGAAACAGCCCGGGTGAGCAGTTCTTC.

The gene calls are TRBV28 and TRBJ1-2, with 8 bases identical to TRBD1. Germline V gives CDR1 MDHEN, CDR2 SYDVKM. V was clipped by 5 bases and J by 1 base; unmatched bases: 6. This CDR3 has 15 residues. The CDR3 DNA is TGTGCCAGCAGTGCGACAGGGGAGGGTAACTATGGCTACACCTTC. Its translation: CASSATGEGNYGYTF.

The chain has TRBV11-2 and TRBJ2-2; no definite D call. CDR3 length equals 14 residues. V lost 3 bases to trimming and J lost 10 bases, with 15 bases between them. Per the germline V gene, CDR1 is SGHAT and CDR2 is FQNNGV. The CDR3 protein is CASSFTEASEELFF. CDR3 bases: TGTGCCAGCAGCTTTACTGAGGCATCTGAGGAGCTGTTTTTT.

The CDR3 protein is CASSKQGWANEKLFF. The CDR3 DNA follows: TGTGCCAGTAGTAAACAGGGTTGGGCTAATGAAAAACTGTTTTTT. V usage is TRBV19 and J usage is TRBJ1-4; possible D gene TRBD1, 6 bases. Between the trimmed V and J ends, which lost 4 bases and 3 bases, there was a span of 12 bases. Germline lookup yields CDR1 LNHDA and CDR2 SQIVND (reference sequence). CDR3 size: 15 residues.

This chain links TRBV29-1 with TRBJ2-2, with 7 nucleotides matching TRBD1. V trimming: 1 base; J trimming: 7 bases; junction bases outside the gene matches: 3. The CDR3 has 13 amino acids. Per the germline V gene, CDR1 is SQVTM and CDR2 is ANQGSEA. The CDR3 sequence: CSVEVSGGGELFF. The CDR3 DNA reads as TGCAGCGTTGAAGTCTCAGGGGGCGGGGAGCTGTTTTTT.

This chain uses TRBV6-2 or TRBV6-3 with TRBJ2-2, with D maybe TRBD1 (6 bases). Trimming removed 4 bases at V and 3 bases at J, with 12 bases between. CDR3 length equals 15 residues. Germline CDR1 reads MNHEY; CDR2 reads SVGEGT. Written as DNA, the CDR3 is TGTGCCAGCAGTTTCTATAGGACAGACACCGGGGAGCTGTTTTTT. Translated, it gives CASSFYRTDTGELFF.

The rearrangement joins TRBV29-1 to TRBJ1-3; tentatively, D is TRBD1 (6 bases). The CDR3 sequence is 14 residues long. Germline lookup yields CDR1 SQVTM and CDR2 ANQGSEA. Trimming took off 3 bases at V and 6 bases at J, with 15 bases between the two ends. The CDR3 reads CSVEDSLRENTIYF. CDR3 DNA: TGCAGCGTTGAGGACAGCCTCCGGGAAAACACCATATATTTT. Looking up the rest from reference TRBV29-1 and TRBJ1-3 gives the full variable domain: SAVISQKPSRDICQRGTSLTIQCQVDSQVTMMFWYRQQPGQSLTLIATANQGSEATYESGFVIDKFPISRPNLTFSTLTVSNMSPEDSSIYLCSVEDSLRENTIYFGEGSWLTVV.

The chain joins TRBV6-5 to TRBJ2-7, with 8 bases aligning to TRBD2. Germline lookup yields CDR1 MNHEY and CDR2 SVGAGI. V shed 0 bases and J 2 bases; nucleotides not matched to a gene: 3. CDR3 length: 15 amino acids. CDR3 amino acids: CASSYSPSGPYEQYF. The CDR3, as DNA: TGTGCCAGCAGTTACTCCCCTAGCGGGCCCTACGAGCAGTACTTC.

The chain has TRBV18 and TRBJ2-7; D call uncertain. The V end was cut by 2 bases, the J end by 1 base, with 9 bases between. Looked up from germline, CDR1 is KGHSH and CDR2 is LQKENI. The CDR3 runs 14 residues. CDR3 nucleotides: TGTGCCAGCTCACCATCTCTCGGGTCCTACGAGCAGTACTTC. Translation gives CASSPSLGSYEQYF.

The chain is built from TRBV19 and TRBJ1-1, with D unclear. Germline V CDR1 and CDR2: LNHDA, SQIVND (reference sequence). The CDR3 loop spans 12 amino acids. Between the trimmed V and J ends, which lost 2 bases and 5 bases, there was a span of 6 bases. The CDR3 sequence: CASSIFGTEAFF. Written as DNA, the CDR3 is TGTGCCAGTAGTATATTCGGGACTGAAGCTTTCTTT.

The V gene is TRBV27, the J gene TRBJ2-2; D is perhaps TRBD2 (7 bases). The V gene's germline CDR1 is MNHEY and CDR2 SMNVEV (reference sequence). V lost 4 bases, J lost 0 bases, and 9 bases lay in between. This CDR3 is built from 15 residues. The DNA of the CDR3 is TGTGCCAGCAGTTGGGGGGGCGCGAACACCGGGGAGCTGTTTTTT. Translating gives CASSWGGANTGELFF.

The V gene is TRBV4-2, the J gene TRBJ2-3, with 8 bases lining up with TRBD1. The germline CDR1 and CDR2 sequences are LGHNA and YNFKEQ. V dropped 3 bases and J dropped 4; count of bases not matched to a gene: 6. CDR3 length equals 15 residues. This CDR3 reads CASSHIGQGPDTQYF. CDR3 coding DNA: TGTGCCAGCAGCCACATCGGACAGGGACCAGATACGCAGTATTTT.

The rearrangement links TRBV2 to TRBJ1-4, with a weak D call TRBD1 (6 bases). The CDR3 totals 13 residues. The germline V gene encodes CDR1 SNHLY and CDR2 FYNNEI. V was cut by 4 bases and J by 7 bases, with 10 bases left in between. Here the CDR3 reads CASSGLGGEKLFF. The CDR3 DNA follows: TGTGCCAGCAGTGGCCTAGGGGGTGAAAAACTGTTTTTT.

This CDR3 reads CAIRISPAGGPDTQYF. In DNA form, the CDR3 reads TGTGCCATCAGGATCTCCCCAGCGGGAGGGCCAGATACGCAGTATTTT. The chain is built from TRBV10-3 and TRBJ2-3, with 10 bases identical to TRBD2. CDR3 length: 16 residues. Germline V gene lookup returns CDR1 ENHRY and CDR2 SYGVKD. J lost 4 bases, V lost 6 bases, and 10 bases had no gene match.

The J gene is TRBJ1-2, the V gene TRBV3-1 (or the pseudogene TRBV3-2), with a tentative D call TRBD1 (5 bases). Germline V gene sequence: CDR1 LGHDT, CDR2 YNNKEL (reference sequence). V lost 0 bases and J lost 8, with 13 bases in between. This CDR3 has 14 amino acids. The CDR3 protein is CASSQDSGPRGYTF. In nucleotides, the CDR3 is TGTGCCAGCAGCCAAGATTCAGGGCCCCGGGGCTACACCTTC.

The chain has TRBV30 and TRBJ2-6; D gene uncertain. Trimming left V 8 bases short and J 0 bases short, with 5 bases between. Germline-derived CDR1 and CDR2 are GTSNPN and SVGIG (reference sequence). The CDR3 spans 12 residues. The CDR3 DNA reads TGTGCCCTCTTCTCTGGGGCCAACGTCCTGACTTTC. This codes for CALFSGANVLTF.

The chain links TRBV4-3 to TRBJ1-1, with a weak D call TRBD1 (5 bases). The CDR3 loop spans 13 amino acids. Germline values: CDR1 LGHNA, CDR2 YSLEER. Trimming took 4 bases from V and 2 from J, leaving 8 bases between them. CDR3 nucleotide sequence: TGCGCCAGCAGCCGGGGCATTAACACTGAAGCTTTCTTT. Its protein is CASSRGINTEAFF.

This chain uses TRBV6-2 or TRBV6-3 with TRBJ2-3, with 11 bases lining up with TRBD2. Germline-derived CDR1 and CDR2 are MNHEY and SVGEGT. The junction had 14 bases not matched to a gene; V was cut back by 5 bases and J by 1 base. The CDR3 covers 19 residues. The CDR3 loop reads CASSTPTPSSGRRTDTQYF. CDR3 DNA sequence: TGTGCCAGCAGTACACCAACACCCTCTAGCGGGAGGCGCACAGATACGCAGTATTTT.

The chain employs TRBV7-2 and TRBJ2-1, with D possibly TRBD2 on 5 matching bases. The CDR3 is 15 residues long. The germline V gene has CDR1 SGHTA and CDR2 FQGNSA. V dropped 1 base and J dropped 10 bases, with 17 bases sitting between them. For the CDR3, the DNA is TGTGCCAGCAGCTTAGATCTAGCCCGGTCTACGGAGCAGTTCTTC. Its translation: CASSLDLARSTEQFF.

The rearrangement links TRBV7-3 to TRBJ1-1; 10 nucleotides line up with TRBD1. Germline CDR1 reads SGHTA; CDR2 reads FQGTGA. The CDR3 length is 14 residues. Trimming cost V 2 bases and J 6 bases; bases outside gene matches: 3. The CDR3 reads CASSLRQGAAEAFF. CDR3 nucleotide sequence: TGTGCCAGCAGCTTACGACAGGGGGCCGCTGAAGCTTTCTTT. Together with reference TRBV7-3 and TRBJ1-1, the CDR3 gives the full variable domain: GAGVSQTPSNKVTEKGKYVELRCDPISGHTALYWYRQSLGQGPEFLIYFQGTGAADDSGLPNDRFFAVRPEGSVSTLKIQRTERGDSAVYLCASSLRQGAAEAFFGQGTRLTVV.